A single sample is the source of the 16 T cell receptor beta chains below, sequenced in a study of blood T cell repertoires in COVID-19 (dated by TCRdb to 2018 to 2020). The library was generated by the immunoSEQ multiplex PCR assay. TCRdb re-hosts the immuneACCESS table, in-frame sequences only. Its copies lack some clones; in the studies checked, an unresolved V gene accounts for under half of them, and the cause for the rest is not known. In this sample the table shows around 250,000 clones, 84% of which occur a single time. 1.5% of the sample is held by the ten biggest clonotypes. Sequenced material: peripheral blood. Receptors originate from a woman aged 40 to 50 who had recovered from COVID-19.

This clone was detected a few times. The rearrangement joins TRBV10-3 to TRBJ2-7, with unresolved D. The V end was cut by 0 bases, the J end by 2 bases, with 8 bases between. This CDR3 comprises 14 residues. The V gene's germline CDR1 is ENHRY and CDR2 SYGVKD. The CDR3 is CAISESNTAYEQYF. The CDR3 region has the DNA TGTGCCATCAGTGAGTCTAACACCGCCTACGAGCAGTACTTC.

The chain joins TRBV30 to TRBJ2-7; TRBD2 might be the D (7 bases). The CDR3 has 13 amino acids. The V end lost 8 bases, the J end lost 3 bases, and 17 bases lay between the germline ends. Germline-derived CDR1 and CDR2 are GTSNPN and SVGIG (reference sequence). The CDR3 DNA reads TGTGCCCGGTCGGGGGGACAAGACTACGAGCAGTACTTC. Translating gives CARSGGQDYEQYF.

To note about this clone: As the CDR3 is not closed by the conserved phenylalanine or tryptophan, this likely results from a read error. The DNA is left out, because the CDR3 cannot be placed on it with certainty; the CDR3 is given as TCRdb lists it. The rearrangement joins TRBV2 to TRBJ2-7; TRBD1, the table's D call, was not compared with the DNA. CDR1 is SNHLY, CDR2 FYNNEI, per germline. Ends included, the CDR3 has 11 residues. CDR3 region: CASSEAPGQRL.

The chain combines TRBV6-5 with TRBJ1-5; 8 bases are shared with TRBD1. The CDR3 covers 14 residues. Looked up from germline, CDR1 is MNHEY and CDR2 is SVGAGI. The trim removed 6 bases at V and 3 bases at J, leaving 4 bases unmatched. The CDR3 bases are TGTGCCAGCAGCCGGACAGGGAACAATCAGCCCCAGCATTTT. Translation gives CASSRTGNNQPQHF.

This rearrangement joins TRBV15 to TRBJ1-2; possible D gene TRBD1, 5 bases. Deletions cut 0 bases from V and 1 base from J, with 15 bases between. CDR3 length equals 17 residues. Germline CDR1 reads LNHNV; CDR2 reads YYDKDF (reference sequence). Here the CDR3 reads CATSRDNGGHSNYGYTF. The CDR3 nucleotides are TGTGCCACCAGCAGAGATAACGGGGGTCACAGTAACTATGGCTACACCTTC.

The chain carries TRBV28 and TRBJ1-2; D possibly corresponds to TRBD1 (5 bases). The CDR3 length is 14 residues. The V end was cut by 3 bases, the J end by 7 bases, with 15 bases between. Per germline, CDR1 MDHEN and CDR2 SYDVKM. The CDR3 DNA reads TGTGCCAGCAGTTTGGGTTCCAGGGTCCCTGGCTACACCTTC. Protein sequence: CASSLGSRVPGYTF.

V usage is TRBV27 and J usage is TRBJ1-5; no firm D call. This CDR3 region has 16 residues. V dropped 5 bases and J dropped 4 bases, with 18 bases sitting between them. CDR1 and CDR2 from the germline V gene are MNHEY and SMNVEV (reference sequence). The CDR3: CASSTFTGMGNQPQHF. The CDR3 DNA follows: TGTGCCAGCAGTACATTCACGGGGATGGGGAATCAGCCCCAGCATTTT.

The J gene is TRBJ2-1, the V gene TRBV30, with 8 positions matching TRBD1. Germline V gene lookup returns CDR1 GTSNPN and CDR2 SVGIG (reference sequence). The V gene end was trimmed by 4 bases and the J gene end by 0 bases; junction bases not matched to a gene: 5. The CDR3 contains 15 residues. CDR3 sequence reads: CAWNQGASSYNEQFF. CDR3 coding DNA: TGTGCCTGGAATCAGGGGGCTAGCTCCTACAATGAGCAGTTCTTC.

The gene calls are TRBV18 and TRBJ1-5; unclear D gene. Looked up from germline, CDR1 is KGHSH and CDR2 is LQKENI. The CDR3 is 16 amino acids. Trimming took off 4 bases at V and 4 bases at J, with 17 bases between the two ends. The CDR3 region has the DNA TGTGCCAGCTCACTGGGGTCGGGAGGAGGGAATCAGCCCCAGCATTTT. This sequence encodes CASSLGSGGGNQPQHF.

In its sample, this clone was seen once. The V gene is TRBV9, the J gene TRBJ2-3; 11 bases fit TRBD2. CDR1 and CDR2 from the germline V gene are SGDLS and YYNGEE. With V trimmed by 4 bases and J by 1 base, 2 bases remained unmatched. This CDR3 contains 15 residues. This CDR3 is CASSLAGGRTDTQYF. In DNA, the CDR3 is TGTGCCAGCAGCCTAGCGGGGGGACGCACAGATACGCAGTATTTT.

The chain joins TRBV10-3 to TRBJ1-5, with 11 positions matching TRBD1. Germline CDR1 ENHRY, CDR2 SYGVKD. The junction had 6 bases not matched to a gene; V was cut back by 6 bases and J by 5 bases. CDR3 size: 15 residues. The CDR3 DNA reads TGTGCCATCAGCGTTGGACAGGGGGCTCATCAGCCCCAGCATTTT. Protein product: CAISVGQGAHQPQHF.

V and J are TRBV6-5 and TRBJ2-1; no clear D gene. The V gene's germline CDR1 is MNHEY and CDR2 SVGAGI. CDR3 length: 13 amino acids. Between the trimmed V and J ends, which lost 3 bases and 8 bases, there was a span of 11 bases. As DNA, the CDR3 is TGTGCCAGCAGTTATTTGCGCGGCGATGAGCAGTTCTTC. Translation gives CASSYLRGDEQFF.

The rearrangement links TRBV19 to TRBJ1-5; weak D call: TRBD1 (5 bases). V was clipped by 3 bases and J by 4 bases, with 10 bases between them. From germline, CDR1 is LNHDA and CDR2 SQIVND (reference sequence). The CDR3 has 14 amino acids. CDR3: CASSMTGGNQPQHF. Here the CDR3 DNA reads TGTGCCAGTAGTATGACGGGGGGGAATCAGCCCCAGCATTTT.

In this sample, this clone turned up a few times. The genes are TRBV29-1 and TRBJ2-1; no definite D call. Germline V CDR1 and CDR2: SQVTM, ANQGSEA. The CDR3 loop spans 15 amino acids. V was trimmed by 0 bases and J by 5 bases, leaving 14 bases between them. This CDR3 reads CSVEEWVATDNEQFF. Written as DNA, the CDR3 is TGCAGCGTTGAAGAGTGGGTAGCTACGGACAATGAGCAGTTCTTC.

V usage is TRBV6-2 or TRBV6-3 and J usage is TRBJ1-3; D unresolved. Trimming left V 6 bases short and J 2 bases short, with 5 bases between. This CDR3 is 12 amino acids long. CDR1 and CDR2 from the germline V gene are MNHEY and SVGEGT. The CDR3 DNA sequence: TGTGCCAGCAGCTCCGCTGGAAACACCATATATTTT. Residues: CASSSAGNTIYF.

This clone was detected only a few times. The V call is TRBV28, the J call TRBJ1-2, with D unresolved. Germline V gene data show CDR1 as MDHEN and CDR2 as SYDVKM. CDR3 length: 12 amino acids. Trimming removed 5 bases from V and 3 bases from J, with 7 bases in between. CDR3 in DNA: TGTGCCAGCAGTCGACGGGACTATGGCTACACCTTC. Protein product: CASSRRDYGYTF.